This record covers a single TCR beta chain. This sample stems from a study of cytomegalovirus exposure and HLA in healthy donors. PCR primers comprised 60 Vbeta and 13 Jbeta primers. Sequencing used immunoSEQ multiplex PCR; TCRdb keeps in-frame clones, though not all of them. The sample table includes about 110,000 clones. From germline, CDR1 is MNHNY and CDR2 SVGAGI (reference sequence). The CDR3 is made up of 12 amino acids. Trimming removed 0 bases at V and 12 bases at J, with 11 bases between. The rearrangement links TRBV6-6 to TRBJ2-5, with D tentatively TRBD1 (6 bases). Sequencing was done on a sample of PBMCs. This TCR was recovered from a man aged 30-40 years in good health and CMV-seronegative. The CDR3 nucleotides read TGTGCCAGCAGTTACTCGGGGGCAGAGAAGTACTTC. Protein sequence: CASSYSGAEKYF.